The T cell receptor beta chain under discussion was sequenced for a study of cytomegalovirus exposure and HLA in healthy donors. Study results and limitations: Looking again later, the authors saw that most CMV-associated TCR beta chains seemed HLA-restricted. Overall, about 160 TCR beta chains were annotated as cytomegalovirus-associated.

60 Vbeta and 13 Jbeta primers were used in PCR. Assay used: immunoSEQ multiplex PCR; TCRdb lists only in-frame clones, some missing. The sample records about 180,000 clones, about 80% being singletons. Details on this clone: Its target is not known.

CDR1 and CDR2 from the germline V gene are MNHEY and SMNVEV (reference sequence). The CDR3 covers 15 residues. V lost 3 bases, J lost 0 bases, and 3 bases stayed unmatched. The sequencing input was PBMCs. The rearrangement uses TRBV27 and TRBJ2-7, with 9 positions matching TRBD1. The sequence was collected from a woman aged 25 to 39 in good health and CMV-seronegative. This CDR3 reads CASSLGQGRSYEQYF. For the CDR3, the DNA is TGTGCCAGCAGTTTGGGACAGGGTCGCTCCTACGAGCAGTACTTC.